Given below is one T cell receptor (beta chain) in context. This record belongs to a study of T cells after somatic rescue of genetic block. The germline V gene encodes CDR1 SGHRS and CDR2 YFSETQ. The CDR3 contains 15 residues. V dropped 4 bases and J dropped 9; count of bases not matched to a gene: 6. Measured with immunoSEQ multiplex PCR; TCRdb has only the in-frame clones, and not every one. The sample holds 9,500 to 15,000 clones, 65% to 75% seen once. The sequencing sample was made of peripheral blood mononuclear cells (PBMCs). The clonotype originates from a boy aged 5 to 17. The gene calls are TRBV5-1 and TRBJ1-6; 11 nucleotides line up with TRBD1. CDR3 nucleotide sequence: TGCGCCAGCAGCCCAGGGGGACAGGGGGTTTCACCCCTCCACTTT. Its protein is CASSPGGQGVSPLHF.